Sequencing of this T cell receptor (beta chain) was carried out in a study of cytomegalovirus exposure and HLA in healthy donors. Looked up from germline, CDR1 is SGHNT and CDR2 is YYREEE (reference sequence). V lost 6 bases to trimming and J lost 0 bases, with 13 bases between them. The CDR3 is 15 amino acids. Use of 60 Vbeta and 13 Jbeta primers characterized the PCR. The protocol was immunoSEQ multiplex PCR, while the TCRdb copy is restricted to in-frame clones and leaves out a portion. The sample lists roughly 150,000 clones; almost 80% were seen once. The origin of this receptor is a man aged 18 to 29 in good health and CMV-seropositive. What was sequenced was PBMCs. This chain links TRBV5-4 with TRBJ1-3, with D perhaps TRBD1 (5 bases). The CDR3 loop reads CASTSKGISGNTIYF. In nucleotides, the CDR3 is TGTGCCAGCACCTCAAAGGGGATCTCTGGAAACACCATATATTTT.